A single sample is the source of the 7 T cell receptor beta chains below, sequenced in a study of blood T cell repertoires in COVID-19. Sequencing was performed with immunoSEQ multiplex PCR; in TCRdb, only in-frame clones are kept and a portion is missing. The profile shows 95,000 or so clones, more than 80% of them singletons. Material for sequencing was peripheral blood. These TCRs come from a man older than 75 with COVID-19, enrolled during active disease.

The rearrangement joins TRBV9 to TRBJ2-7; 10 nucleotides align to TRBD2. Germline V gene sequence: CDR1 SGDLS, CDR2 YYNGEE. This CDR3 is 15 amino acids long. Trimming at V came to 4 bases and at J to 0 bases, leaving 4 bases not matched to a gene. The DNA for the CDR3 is TGTGCCAGCAGCTCCGGGACTAGCGTCTCCTACGAGCAGTACTTC. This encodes CASSSGTSVSYEQYF.

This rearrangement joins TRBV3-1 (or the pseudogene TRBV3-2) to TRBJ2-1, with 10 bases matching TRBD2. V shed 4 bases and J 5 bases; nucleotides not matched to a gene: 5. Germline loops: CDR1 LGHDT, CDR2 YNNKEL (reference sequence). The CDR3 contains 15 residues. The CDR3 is CASSLGTSAHNEQFF. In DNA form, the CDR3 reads TGTGCCAGCAGCCTCGGGACTAGCGCCCACAATGAGCAGTTCTTC.

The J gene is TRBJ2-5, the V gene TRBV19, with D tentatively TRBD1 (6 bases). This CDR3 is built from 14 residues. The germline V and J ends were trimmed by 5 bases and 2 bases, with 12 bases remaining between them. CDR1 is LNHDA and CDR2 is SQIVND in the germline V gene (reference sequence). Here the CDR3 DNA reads TGTGCCAGTAGTCCCGGACAGCCGCAAGAGACCCAGTACTTC. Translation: CASSPGQPQETQYF.

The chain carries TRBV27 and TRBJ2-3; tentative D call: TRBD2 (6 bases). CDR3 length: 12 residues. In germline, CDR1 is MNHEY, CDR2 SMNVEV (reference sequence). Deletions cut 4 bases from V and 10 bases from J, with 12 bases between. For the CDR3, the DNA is TGTGCCAGCAGTTCCCTCGGGAGTGCGCAGTATTTT. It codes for CASSSLGSAQYF.

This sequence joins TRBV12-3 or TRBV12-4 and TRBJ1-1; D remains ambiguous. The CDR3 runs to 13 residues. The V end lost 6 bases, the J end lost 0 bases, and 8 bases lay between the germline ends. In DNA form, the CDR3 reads TGTGCCAGCAGGAATACGGTGAACACTGAAGCTTTCTTT. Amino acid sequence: CASRNTVNTEAFF.

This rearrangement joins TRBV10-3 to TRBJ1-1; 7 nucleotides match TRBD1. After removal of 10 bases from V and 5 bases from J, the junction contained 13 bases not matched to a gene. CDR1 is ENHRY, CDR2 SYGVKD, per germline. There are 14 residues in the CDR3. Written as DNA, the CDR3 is TGTGCCACCCGTCCCCCGGACAGGCGGACTGAAGCTTTCTTT. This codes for CATRPPDRRTEAFF.

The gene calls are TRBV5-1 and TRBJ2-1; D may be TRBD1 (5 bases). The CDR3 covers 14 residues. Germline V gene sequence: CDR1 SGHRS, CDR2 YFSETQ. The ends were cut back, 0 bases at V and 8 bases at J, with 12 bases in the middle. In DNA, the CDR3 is TGCGCCAGCAGCTTGGTGGCAGGGTACGATGAGCAGTTCTTC. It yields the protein CASSLVAGYDEQFF. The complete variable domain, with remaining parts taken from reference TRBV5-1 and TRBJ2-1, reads KAGVTQTPRYLIKTRGQQVTLSCSPISGHRSVSWYQQTPGQGLQFLFEYFSETQRNKGNFPGRFSGRQFSNSRSEMNVSTLELGDSALYLCASSLVAGYDEQFFGPGTRLTVL.